These T cell receptor beta chains were read from a single sample in a study of blood T cell repertoires in COVID-19. The assay was immunoSEQ multiplex PCR, and TCRdb's table has in-frame clones only and misses some. The sample has 250,000 to 300,000 clones, nearly 90% seen once. The sequencing sample was made of PBMCs or T cells enriched from blood (not recorded which). These receptors came from a woman in her forties or fifties who had been exposed to COVID-19. Both conserved end residues are part of each CDR3. A D gene is named only where the DNA matches it firmly. The listing skips clone size in some rows; elsewhere it reads once, few, many or a size class.

clone size | J gene | D gene | V gene | CDR3 DNA | CDR3 protein
NA | TRBJ1-6 | NA | TRBV5-8 | TGTGCCAGCCGGGATGGGGTCTATAATTCACCCCTCCACTTT | CASRDGVYNSPLHF
NA | TRBJ2-2 | NA | TRBV6-4 | TGTGCCAGCAGCGCCACTTCCTCGGCGAACACCGGGGAGCTGTTTTTT | CASSATSSANTGELFF
once | TRBJ2-5 | NA | TRBV4-1 | TGCGCCAGCAGCCAACGGTCTGAAGAGACCCAGTACTTC | CASSQRSEETQYF
NA | TRBJ1-1 | TRBD1 | TRBV5-1 | TGCGCCAGCAGGGGCTCAGGGGGGACTGAAGCTTTCTTT | CASRGSGGTEAFF
NA | TRBJ2-7 | NA | TRBV5-4 | TGTGCCAGCAGCTTTGGGACACACTCCTACGAGCAGTACTTC | CASSFGTHSYEQYF
once | TRBJ1-5 | NA | TRBV28 | TGTGCCAGCAGTTTGGACCCCAGGGGAAAGCCCCAGCATTTT | CASSLDPRGKPQHF
NA | TRBJ2-1 | TRBD2 | TRBV4-2 | TGTGCCAGCAGCCGACTAGCGGAGTACAATGAGCAGTTCTTC | CASSRLAEYNEQFF
NA | TRBJ1-1 | NA | TRBV5-1 | TGCGCCAGCAGCTTGGAGCGGTTGAACACTGAAGCTTTCTTT | CASSLERLNTEAFF
NA | TRBJ2-2 | TRBD1 | TRBV19 | TGTGCCAGTAGTATTCAGGGGGCTGACACCGGGGAGCTGTTTTTT | CASSIQGADTGELFF
NA | TRBJ1-6 | TRBD1 | TRBV3-1/TRBV3-2 | TGTGCCAGCAGCCCGGGACAGGGACCCAATTCACCCCTCCACTTT | CASSPGQGPNSPLHF
NA | TRBJ1-4 | NA | TRBV12-5 | TGTGCTAGTGGTTTGGTAAAGATGGGGGAGGACGAAAAACTGTTTTTT | CASGLVKMGEDEKLFF
NA | TRBJ1-1 | NA | TRBV19 | TGTGCCAGTAGCACTGGGACTATGAACACTGAAGCTTTCTTT | CASSTGTMNTEAFF
NA | TRBJ2-7 | TRBD1 | TRBV28 | TGTGCCAGCAGTCCCTTGGACAGGGCCCACGAGCAGTACTTC | CASSPLDRAHEQYF
NA | TRBJ1-3 | NA | TRBV28 | TGTGCCAGCAGTTTATCCGACAACTCTGGAAACACCATATATTTT | CASSLSDNSGNTIYF